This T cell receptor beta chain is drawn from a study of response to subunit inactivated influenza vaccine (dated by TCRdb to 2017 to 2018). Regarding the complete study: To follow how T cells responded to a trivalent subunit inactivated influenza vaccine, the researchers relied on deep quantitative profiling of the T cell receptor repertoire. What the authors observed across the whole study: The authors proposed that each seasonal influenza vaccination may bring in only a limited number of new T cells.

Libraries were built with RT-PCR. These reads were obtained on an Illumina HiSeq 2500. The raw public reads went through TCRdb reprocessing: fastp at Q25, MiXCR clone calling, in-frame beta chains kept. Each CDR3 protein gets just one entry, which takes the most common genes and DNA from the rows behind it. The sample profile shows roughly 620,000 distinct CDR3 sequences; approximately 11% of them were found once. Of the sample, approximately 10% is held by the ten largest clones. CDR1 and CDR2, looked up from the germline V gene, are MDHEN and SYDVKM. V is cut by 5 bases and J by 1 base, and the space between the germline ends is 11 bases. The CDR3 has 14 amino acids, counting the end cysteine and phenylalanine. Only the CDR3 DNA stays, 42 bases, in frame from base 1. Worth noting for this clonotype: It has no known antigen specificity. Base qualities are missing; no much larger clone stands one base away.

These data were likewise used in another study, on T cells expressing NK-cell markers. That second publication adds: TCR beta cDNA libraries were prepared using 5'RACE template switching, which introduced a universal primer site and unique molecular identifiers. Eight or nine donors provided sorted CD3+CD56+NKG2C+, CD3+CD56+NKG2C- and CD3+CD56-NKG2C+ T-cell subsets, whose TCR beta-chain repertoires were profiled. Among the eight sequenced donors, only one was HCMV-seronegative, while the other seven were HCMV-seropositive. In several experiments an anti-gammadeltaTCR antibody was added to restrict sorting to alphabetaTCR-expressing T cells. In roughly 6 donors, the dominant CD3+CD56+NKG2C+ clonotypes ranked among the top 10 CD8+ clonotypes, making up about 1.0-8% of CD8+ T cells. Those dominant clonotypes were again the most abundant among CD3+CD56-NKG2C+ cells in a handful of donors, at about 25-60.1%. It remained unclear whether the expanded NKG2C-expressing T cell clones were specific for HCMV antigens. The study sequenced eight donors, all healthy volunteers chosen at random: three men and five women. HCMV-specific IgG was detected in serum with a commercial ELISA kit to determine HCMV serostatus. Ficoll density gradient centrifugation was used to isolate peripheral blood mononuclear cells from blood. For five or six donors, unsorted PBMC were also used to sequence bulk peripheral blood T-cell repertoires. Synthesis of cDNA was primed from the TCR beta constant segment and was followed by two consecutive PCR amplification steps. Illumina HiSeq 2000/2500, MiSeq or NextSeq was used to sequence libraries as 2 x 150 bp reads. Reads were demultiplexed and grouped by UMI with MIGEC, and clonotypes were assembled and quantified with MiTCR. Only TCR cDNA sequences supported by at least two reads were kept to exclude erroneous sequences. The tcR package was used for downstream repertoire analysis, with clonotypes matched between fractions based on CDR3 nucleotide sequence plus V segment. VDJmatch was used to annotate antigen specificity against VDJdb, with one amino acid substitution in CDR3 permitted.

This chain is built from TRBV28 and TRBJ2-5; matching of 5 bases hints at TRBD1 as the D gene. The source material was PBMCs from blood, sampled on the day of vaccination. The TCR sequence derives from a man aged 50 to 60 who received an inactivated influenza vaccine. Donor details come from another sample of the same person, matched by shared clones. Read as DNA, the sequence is TGTGCCAGCAGTCCTACAGGTACCCAAGAGACCCAGTACTTC. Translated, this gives CASSPTGTQETQYF.